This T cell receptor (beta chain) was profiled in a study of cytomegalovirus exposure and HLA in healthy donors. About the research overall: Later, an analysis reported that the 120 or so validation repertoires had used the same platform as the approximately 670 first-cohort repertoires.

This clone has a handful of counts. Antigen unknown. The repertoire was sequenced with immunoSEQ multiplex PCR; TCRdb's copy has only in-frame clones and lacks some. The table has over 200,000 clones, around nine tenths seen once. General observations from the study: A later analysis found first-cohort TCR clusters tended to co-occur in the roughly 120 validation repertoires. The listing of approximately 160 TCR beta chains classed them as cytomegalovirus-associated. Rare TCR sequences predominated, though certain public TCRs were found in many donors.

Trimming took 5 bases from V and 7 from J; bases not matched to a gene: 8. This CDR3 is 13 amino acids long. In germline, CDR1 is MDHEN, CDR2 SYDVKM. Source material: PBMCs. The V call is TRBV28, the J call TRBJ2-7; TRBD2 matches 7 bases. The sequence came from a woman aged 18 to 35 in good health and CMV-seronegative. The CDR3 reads CASSGDYSGEQYF. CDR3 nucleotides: TGTGCCAGCAGTGGGGACTACTCGGGAGAGCAGTACTTC.